Here is one T cell receptor beta chain with its context. This sample was included in a study of blood T cell repertoires in COVID-19. Across the whole study: PBMCs, B-cell-depleted T cells, or T cells provided the cDNA or gDNA that made up the material.

Repertoires were generated with immunoSEQ multiplex PCR, while TCRdb's copy carries only in-frame clones and drops some. The sample lists 250,000 to 300,000 clones; 75% to 90% were seen once. The CDR3 length is 14 residues. Deletions cut 4 bases from V and 7 bases from J, with 16 bases between. Per the germline V gene, CDR1 is SGHAT and CDR2 is FQDESV (reference sequence). This receptor was obtained from a man aged 30-40 years with active or convalescent COVID-19. The specimen sequenced was peripheral blood. The V and J genes are TRBV11-1 and TRBJ1-2, with a tentative D call TRBD1 (5 bases). CDR3 sequence reads: CASSSQTRGSGYTF. CDR3 bases: TGTGCCAGCAGCTCCCAAACGCGGGGCAGTGGCTACACCTTC. Combining the CDR3 with reference TRBV11-1 and TRBJ1-2 gives the whole variable domain EAEVAQSPRYKITEKSQAVAFWCDPISGHATLYWYRQILGQGPELLVQFQDESVVDDSQLPKDRFSAERLKGVDSTLKIQPAELGDSAMYLCASSSQTRGSGYTFGSGTRLTVV.